The clone carrying this T cell receptor beta chain came up a few times. Its antigen remains unidentified. The data stem from a study of T cells in localized non-small cell lung cancer. Study-wide results and limits: Among the tissues sampled, uninvolved adjacent lung had the highest T cell clonality, above tumor. Longer overall survival was linked to higher blood T cell density. Heterogeneity within the tumor remains possible, as just one region underwent sequencing. Adjacent lung tissue had a median about 57 of the top 100 clones found in the tumor.

This CDR3 contains 15 residues. CDR1 and CDR2 from the germline V gene are LNHDA and SQIVND (reference sequence). V gave up 1 base and J gave up 0 bases, with 9 bases separating them. The data were produced by immunoSEQ multiplex PCR, yet TCRdb's version contains in-frame clones alone and is incomplete. The repertoire holds around 2,600 clones, almost 25% seen once, with roughly 13% in the top ten. This specimen consisted of lung tumor tissue, obtained before any cancer treatment. The sequence was collected from a man aged 40 to 69 with stage I squamous cell lung carcinoma. This chain connects TRBV19 to TRBJ1-1; D unresolved. In DNA form, the CDR3 reads TGTGCCAGTAGTATAGTCGGTCGTATGAACACTGAAGCTTTCTTT. Translated: CASSIVGRMNTEAFF.